The 27 T cell receptor beta chains in this list originate from one sample, sequenced in a study of CD8 T cells in Susac syndrome. When the RNA was reverse transcribed, random hexamers were used with an input of roughly 0.45 to 1 ug. TCRdb analysed the immunoSEQ multiplex PCR reads with MiXCR anew, one entry per CDR3 protein. This table has 150,000 to 200,000 distinct CDR3 sequences, approximately 94% appearing once. The sequenced material came from CD4+ T cells from PBMCs. These receptors originate from a human donor with Susac syndrome.

The chain couples TRBV18 to TRBJ2-7; D is unresolved. The ends were cut back, 6 bases at V and 5 bases at J, with 20 bases in the middle. The CDR3 runs 15 residues. Germline-derived CDR1 and CDR2 are KGHSH and LQKENI. The CDR3 loop reads CASSPARTSFDEQYF. DNA for the CDR3: TGTGCCAGCTCTCCTGCGAGGACCTCCTTCGACGAGCAGTACTTC.

V usage is TRBV5-4 and J usage is TRBJ1-6, with D perhaps TRBD1 (6 bases). This CDR3 region has 15 residues. CDR1 is SGHNT, CDR2 YYREEE, per germline (reference sequence). Between the trimmed V and J ends, which lost 4 bases and 10 bases, there was a span of 18 bases. CDR3 in DNA: TGTGCCAGCAGCATGAACAGGGCCCTCGGGTCACCCCTCCACTTT. It specifies CASSMNRALGSPLHF.

This clonotype was counted between two and nine times. The rearrangement uses TRBV7-3 and TRBJ2-5; 9 nucleotides match TRBD2. This CDR3 has 15 amino acids. V lost 2 bases and J lost 3; bases outside the gene matches: 4. Germline V lookup: CDR1 SGHTA, CDR2 FQGTGA. In DNA form, the CDR3 reads TGTGCCAGCAGCTTATTGGGACTAGCAGAAGAGACCCAGTACTTC. Amino acid sequence: CASSLLGLAEETQYF.

This CDR3 is CASRRTGGVEKLFF. The CDR3 bases are TGCGCCAGCAGAAGAACAGGGGGTGTTGAAAAACTGTTTTTT. The chain links TRBV5-1 to TRBJ1-4, with 8 bases identical to TRBD1. Trimming cost V 5 bases and J 7 bases; bases outside gene matches: 7. The CDR3 loop spans 14 amino acids. Germline values: CDR1 SGHRS, CDR2 YFSETQ.

CDR3 coding DNA: TGCGCCAGCAGCTTGACTAGCGGGGCGGAGACCCAGTACTTC. It yields the protein CASSLTSGAETQYF. This chain links TRBV5-1 with TRBJ2-5; 10 bases agree with TRBD2. The CDR3 length is 14 residues. Looked up from germline, CDR1 is SGHRS and CDR2 is YFSETQ. V gave up 1 base and J gave up 5 bases; unmatched junction bases: 2.

The chain is built from TRBV18 and TRBJ1-3; D call uncertain. Trimming pared 6 bases from V and 7 bases from J, leaving 19 bases between. CDR3 length: 15 residues. CDR1 is KGHSH, CDR2 LQKENI, per germline. The CDR3 protein is CASSPAQGSRNTIYF. The DNA for the CDR3 is TGTGCCAGCTCCCCCGCTCAAGGGTCTCGGAACACCATATATTTT.

The chain couples TRBV3-1 to TRBJ2-3; the match to TRBD2 covers 12 bases. CDR1 and CDR2 (germline): LGHDT, YNNKEL (reference sequence). This CDR3 contains 16 residues. With 3 bases clipped from V and 4 bases from J, the junction kept 5 bases outside the gene matches. This CDR3 reads CASSQSTSGGADTQYF. CDR3 sequence (DNA): TGTGCCAGCAGCCAGTCGACTAGCGGGGGCGCAGATACGCAGTATTTT.

This clonotype came up a few times. The chain has TRBV6-5 and TRBJ1-5; D call uncertain. The CDR3 runs to 14 residues. Germline CDR1 MNHEY, CDR2 SVGAGI. V lost 4 bases and J 7 bases, leaving 14 bases between the germline ends. This CDR3 is CASSSPGLGQPQHF. Written as DNA, the CDR3 is TGTGCCAGCAGTTCCCCAGGCCTCGGGCAGCCCCAGCATTTT.

J is TRBJ2-1 and V is TRBV7-2; the D is unclear. Trimming left V 8 bases short and J 7 bases short, with 12 bases between. Germline loops: CDR1 SGHTA, CDR2 FQGNSA. CDR3 length: 12 residues. In DNA form, the CDR3 reads TGTGCCAGCGCCCGTCCCTTAAATGAGCAGTTCTTC. Its translation is CASARPLNEQFF.

This chain links TRBV6-5 with TRBJ2-2, with TRBD1 matching 10 bases. V trimming: 6 bases; J trimming: 5 bases; junction bases outside the gene matches: 12. From germline, CDR1 is MNHEY and CDR2 SVGAGI. CDR3 length equals 17 residues. CDR3 DNA sequence: TGTGCCAGCAGCTTTACCCGACAGGGGGCGCGAACCGGGGAGCTGTTTTTT. It codes for CASSFTRQGARTGELFF.

The J gene is TRBJ2-1, the V gene TRBV15; D ambiguous. The CDR3 runs 12 residues. Germline lookup yields CDR1 LNHNV and CDR2 YYDKDF (reference sequence). The germline V and J ends were trimmed by 4 bases and 3 bases, with 4 bases remaining between them. The CDR3 coding sequence is TGTGCCACCAGCAACGGCTACAATGAGCAGTTCTTC. Translating it yields CATSNGYNEQFF.

The chain has TRBV9 and TRBJ2-2; D tentatively fits TRBD1 or TRBD2 (5 bases each). The CDR3 is made up of 14 amino acids. Germline V gives CDR1 SGDLS, CDR2 YYNGEE. V was pared by 7 bases and J by 2 bases, with 12 bases between. The CDR3 bases are TGTGCCAGCGGGAGACAGACAAACACCGGGGAGCTGTTTTTT. The encoded protein is CASGRQTNTGELFF.

The chain combines TRBV6-1 with TRBJ1-5; the D is unclear. Germline V gene lookup returns CDR1 MNHNS and CDR2 SASEGT. Trimming pared 4 bases from V and 5 bases from J, leaving 9 bases between. The CDR3 consists of 13 residues. The CDR3 nucleotides are TGTGCCAGCAGTGCGACCGATTATCAGCCCCAGCATTTT. This sequence encodes CASSATDYQPQHF.

V and J are TRBV7-2 and TRBJ2-1, with D hard to call. Between the trimmed V and J ends, which lost 1 base and 12 bases, there was a span of 16 bases. CDR1 and CDR2 (germline): SGHTA, FQGNSA. There are 14 residues in the CDR3. The CDR3 here is CASSLGHSNEWQFF. In DNA, the CDR3 is TGTGCCAGCAGCTTAGGGCACAGCAATGAGTGGCAGTTCTTC.

This clonotype was seen once. V is TRBV29-1 and J is TRBJ1-2; D uncertain. Looked up from germline, CDR1 is SQVTM and CDR2 is ANQGSEA. Trimming removed 1 base at V and 7 bases at J, with 10 bases between. This CDR3 is built from 12 residues. The CDR3 region has the DNA TGCAGCGTTGAAGCCGGGTTTGGTGGCTACACCTTC. It codes for CSVEAGFGGYTF.

The V call is TRBV12-3 or TRBV12-4, the J call TRBJ2-5, with 7 bases that match TRBD2. The CDR3 extends over 16 amino acids. After removal of 4 bases from V and 5 bases from J, the junction contained 13 bases not matched to a gene. CDR3: CASSSYRDYGRETQYF. The CDR3 DNA is TGTGCCAGCAGTTCATACCGGGACTACGGCAGGGAGACCCAGTACTTC.

The chain has TRBV25-1 and TRBJ2-1, with 7 bases matching TRBD1. Germline V CDR1 and CDR2: MGHDK, SYGVNS. CDR3 length: 14 amino acids. The V and J ends lost 4 bases and 7 bases, in that order; junction bases with no gene match: 7. In DNA, the CDR3 is TGTGCCAGCAGTGCGACAGGGCCCATGAATGAGCAGTTCTTC. This sequence encodes CASSATGPMNEQFF.

The gene calls are TRBV5-1 and TRBJ2-7; D assignment may be TRBD1 or TRBD2 (5 bases each). Germline V gene data show CDR1 as SGHRS and CDR2 as YFSETQ. V gave up 0 bases and J gave up 2 bases, with 9 bases separating them. CDR3 length equals 14 residues. The CDR3 sequence: CASSLGRDAYEQYF. CDR3 in DNA: TGCGCCAGCAGCTTGGGCAGGGACGCCTACGAGCAGTACTTC.

This chain uses TRBV20-1 with TRBJ2-4; D remains unclear. CDR3 length: 16 residues. V was cut by 6 bases and J by 2 bases, with 20 bases left in between. Germline-derived CDR1 and CDR2 are DFQATT and SNEGSKA (reference sequence). The CDR3 reads CSANPNVGMTKNIQYF. For the CDR3, the DNA is TGCAGTGCGAACCCCAACGTAGGTATGACCAAAAACATTCAGTACTTC.

This chain connects TRBV3-1 to TRBJ2-3, with D perhaps given as TRBD1 or TRBD2 (6 bases each). This CDR3 region has 16 residues. Germline loops: CDR1 LGHDT, CDR2 YNNKEL (reference sequence). The germline V and J ends were trimmed by 4 bases and 3 bases, with 17 bases remaining between them. CDR3 DNA sequence: TGTGCCAGCAGCCTGCCAACAGGGAGGAGTACAGATACGCAGTATTTT. This encodes CASSLPTGRSTDTQYF.

J is TRBJ2-5 and V is TRBV2; D gene unclear. The CDR3 sequence is 12 residues long. Germline CDR1 is SNHLY and CDR2 is FYNNEI. V gave up 4 bases and J gave up 3 bases, with 6 bases separating them. The CDR3 DNA follows: TGTGCCAGCAGTGTTATCGAAGAGACCCAGTACTTC. It specifies CASSVIEETQYF.

This clonotype was picked up one time. This sequence joins TRBV4-1 and TRBJ2-7, with TRBD2 matching 13 bases. Trimming took 1 base from V and 3 from J; bases not matched to a gene: 9. The CDR3 totals 18 residues. Germline V gene lookup returns CDR1 MGHRA and CDR2 YSYEKL. CDR3 protein: CASSQGGRGLAGNYEQYF. CDR3 bases: TGCGCCAGCAGCCAAGGAGGACGGGGACTAGCGGGGAACTACGAGCAGTACTTC.

This chain joins TRBV5-1 and TRBJ1-2; D unresolved. The V end was cut by 3 bases, the J end by 10 bases, with 10 bases between. Germline CDR1 reads SGHRS; CDR2 reads YFSETQ. The CDR3 covers 11 residues. Here the CDR3 DNA reads TGCGCCAGCAGCTCTGACTATTCCTACACCTTC. This gives the protein CASSSDYSYTF.

The J gene is TRBJ2-2, the V gene TRBV9; no reliable D call. CDR1 is SGDLS, CDR2 YYNGEE, per germline. The CDR3 contains 13 residues. Trimming took 0 bases from V and 8 from J, leaving 8 bases between them. The DNA of the CDR3 is TGTGCCAGCAGCGTAGACCCGCCTGGGGAGCTGTTTTTT. Encoded protein: CASSVDPPGELFF.

This rearrangement joins TRBV4-2 to TRBJ2-7; D perhaps matches TRBD1 (5 bases). V was shortened by 4 bases and J by 7 bases, with 23 bases between the two germline ends. This CDR3 comprises 16 residues. Germline V gives CDR1 LGHNA, CDR2 YNFKEQ. CDR3 in amino acids: CASSPPAAAGYGEQYF. Written as DNA, the CDR3 is TGTGCCAGCAGCCCGCCGGCAGCAGCAGGGTACGGGGAGCAGTACTTC.

The rearrangement links TRBV18 to TRBJ2-7; 9 bases fit TRBD1. With 3 bases clipped from V and 4 bases from J, the junction kept 4 bases outside the gene matches. This CDR3 has 14 residues. CDR1 is KGHSH, CDR2 LQKENI, per germline. DNA of the CDR3: TGTGCCAGCTCACCTCCGGGACAGGGTTACGAGCAGTACTTC. This encodes CASSPPGQGYEQYF.

The chain joins TRBV3-1 to TRBJ2-4; D remains unclear. The CDR3 contains 13 residues. CDR1 and CDR2 (germline): LGHDT, YNNKEL (reference sequence). Between the trimmed V and J ends, which lost 5 bases and 1 base, there was a span of 6 bases. The CDR3 region is CASSLLAKNIQYF. The CDR3, as DNA: TGTGCCAGCAGCTTATTGGCCAAAAACATTCAGTACTTC.